These 3 T cell receptor beta chains came from one sample sequenced in a study of OX40 agonist ivuxolimab in advanced cancers. Preparation of the library involved the immunoSEQ multiplex PCR assay. This immuneACCESS table, as held by TCRdb, lists in-frame sequences with V and J called but not all clones. Of the missing ones, under half trace to an unresolved V gene in checked studies; the others have no known cause. The sample table records 55,000 to 75,000 clones; approximately 84% of these occur just once. The top ten clones comprise about 2.3% of the sample. The specimen comprised CD4+ or CD8+ T cells sorted from blood, sampled in a trial of the OX40 agonist ivuxolimab. Receptors originate from an adult with an advanced solid tumor such as melanoma, head and neck, liver or kidney cancer.

The chain combines TRBV30 with TRBJ2-3; D unresolved. This CDR3 comprises 12 residues. Germline CDR1 reads GTSNPN; CDR2 reads SVGIG (reference sequence). V shed 7 bases and J shed 4 bases, with 12 bases lying between them. The CDR3 protein is CAYDQSADTQYF. The CDR3 DNA reads TGTGCCTATGACCAAAGCGCAGATACGCAGTATTTT.

The sample holds a few counts of this clone. The V call is TRBV15, the J call TRBJ1-6, with TRBD1 identical over 8 bases. The CDR3 is 14 residues long. Germline V gene data show CDR1 as LNHNV and CDR2 as YYDKDF (reference sequence). The V segment lost 0 bases and the J segment 12 bases; nucleotides outside the gene matches: 4. CDR3 in amino acids: CATSREDRAGPLHF. The CDR3 DNA sequence: TGTGCCACCAGCAGAGAGGACAGGGCGGGACCCCTCCACTTT.

With regard to this clone: One junction end disagrees with the germline gene, perhaps due to a read error. V and J are TRBV12-5 and TRBJ2-7, with TRBD2 matching 12 bases. Germline CDR1 reads LGHNT; CDR2 reads FRNRAP. CDR3 length equals 14 residues. CDR3 nucleotide sequence: TGTGCTAGTGGTTTGGACCTAGCGGGAGGGCCTCTCTTTTTC. It encodes CASGLDLAGGPLFF.